Shown below are 25 T cell receptor beta chains from a single sample sequenced in a study of shared clonotypes between healthy human individuals. Only in-frame clones appear in the TCRdb table, and some are missing; sequencing was by immunoSEQ multiplex PCR. Among millions of clones listed, approximately 90% were seen once. Sample: naive CD4+ T cells sorted from blood. Subset meaning: CD45RA+ positively selected. The receptors derive from a man younger than 35 in good health.

The gene calls are TRBV7-9 and TRBJ2-6; D is uncertain. V dropped 3 bases and J dropped 0 bases, with 3 bases sitting between them. The CDR3 length is 14 residues. Looked up from germline, CDR1 is SEHNR and CDR2 is FQNEAQ (reference sequence). CDR3 nucleotides: TGTGCCAGCAGCTTCAGCTCTGGGGCCAACGTCCTGACTTTC. It codes for CASSFSSGANVLTF.

The rearrangement links TRBV4-1 to TRBJ1-1, with 8 nucleotides matching TRBD1. Germline CDR1 and CDR2: MGHRA and YSYEKL. This CDR3 has 15 residues. V was pared by 3 bases and J by 2 bases, with 5 bases of the junction left unmatched. CDR3 residues: CASSHPGTGNTEAFF. The CDR3 region has the DNA TGCGCCAGCAGCCACCCCGGGACAGGCAACACTGAAGCTTTCTTT.

This clone was seen only a few times. V gene TRBV29-1 combines with J gene TRBJ1-1, with 7 nucleotides matching TRBD1. The length of the CDR3 is 13 residues. From germline, CDR1 is SQVTM and CDR2 ANQGSEA. The J segment lost 4 bases and the V segment lost 5 bases, leaving 7 bases of the junction unmatched. The CDR3 sequence is CSVMGQISTEAFF. DNA for the CDR3: TGCAGCGTTATGGGACAGATCTCCACTGAAGCTTTCTTT.

The chain has TRBV19 and TRBJ2-7; no clear D gene. The CDR3 runs 14 residues. Germline V gene lookup returns CDR1 LNHDA and CDR2 SQIVND (reference sequence). V lost 2 bases and J lost 0, with 8 bases in between. The CDR3 DNA sequence: TGTGCCAGTAGTATACCCCAGAGCTCCTACGAGCAGTACTTC. This translates into CASSIPQSSYEQYF.

The rearrangement uses TRBV6-5 and TRBJ2-1; D gene unclear. CDR3 length equals 13 residues. Trimming left V 6 bases short and J 8 bases short, with 14 bases between. CDR1 and CDR2 from the germline V gene are MNHEY and SVGAGI. In DNA form, the CDR3 reads TGTGCCAGCAGCCCCGGACCGCACTATGAGCAGTTCTTC. It is translated as CASSPGPHYEQFF.

This clone was seen just once. The V gene is TRBV30, the J gene TRBJ1-1; D not certain. Germline CDR1 GTSNPN, CDR2 SVGIG (reference sequence). The CDR3 is made up of 11 amino acids. Trimming shortened V by 2 bases and J by 10 bases, and 11 bases separated the two germline ends. CDR3: CAWSSDRGAFF. The DNA for the CDR3 is TGTGCCTGGAGTTCGGACCGGGGAGCTTTCTTT. Filled out from reference TRBV30 and TRBJ1-1, the complete variable domain reads SQTIHQWPATLVQPVGSPLSLECTVEGTSNPNLYWYRQAAGRGLQLLFYSVGIGQISSEVPQNLSASRPQDRQFILSSKKLLLSDSGFYLCAWSSDRGAFFGQGTRLTVV.

The chain carries TRBV5-1 and TRBJ1-1; tentatively, D is TRBD1 (5 bases). Germline loops: CDR1 SGHRS, CDR2 YFSETQ. The CDR3 runs to 18 residues. The ends were cut back, 1 base at V and 4 bases at J, with 23 bases in the middle. In nucleotides, the CDR3 is TGCGCCAGCAGCTTGAGTATAGGGGCGGGTTATCTCGGCACTGAAGCTTTCTTT. Residues: CASSLSIGAGYLGTEAFF.

V and J are TRBV14 and TRBJ2-7; 16 nucleotides match TRBD2. The CDR3 is 14 amino acids. V shed 8 bases, J shed 2 bases, and the junction held 0 bases outside the gene matches. Germline CDR1 reads SGHDN; CDR2 reads FVKESK. The CDR3 reads CASGTSGGAYEQYF. The CDR3 DNA reads TGTGCCAGCGGGACTAGCGGGGGGGCCTACGAGCAGTACTTC.

V usage is TRBV19 and J usage is TRBJ1-5; D is perhaps TRBD1 (5 bases). Germline CDR1 and CDR2: LNHDA and SQIVND (reference sequence). V was shortened by 6 bases and J by 5 bases, with 20 bases between the two germline ends. CDR3 length: 16 amino acids. CDR3 in amino acids: CASSTGRWSGDQPQHF. CDR3 DNA sequence: TGTGCCAGTAGCACGGGACGTTGGTCCGGGGATCAGCCCCAGCATTTT.

V is TRBV6-1 and J is TRBJ2-7, with a possible D match to TRBD2 (6 bases). The length of the CDR3 is 16 residues. V dropped 2 bases and J dropped 4 bases, with 18 bases sitting between them. CDR1 is MNHNS and CDR2 is SASEGT in the germline V gene. CDR3 bases: TGTGCCAGCAGTGAATCCCTAGCGCAGCACCTATACGAGCAGTACTTC. It translates to CASSESLAQHLYEQYF.

As concerns this clone: In the same sample, other DNA sequences code for this CDR3. The gene calls are TRBV6-5 and TRBJ1-4, with no clear D. V was cut by 4 bases and J by 0 bases, with 6 bases left in between. The CDR3 sequence is 14 residues long. Germline V CDR1 and CDR2: MNHEY, SVGAGI. CDR3 sequence (DNA): TGTGCCAGCAGTTCGAGTTCAACTAATGAAAAACTGTTTTTT. Translation: CASSSSSTNEKLFF.

CDR3 nucleotide sequence: TGTGCCAGCAGAGACAGGGCCACCCAAGAGACCCAGTACTTC. Translated, it gives CASRDRATQETQYF. The chain combines TRBV2 with TRBJ2-5, with 7 nucleotides matching TRBD1. From germline, CDR1 is SNHLY and CDR2 FYNNEI. V lost 6 bases, J lost 1 base, and 5 bases stayed unmatched. The CDR3 contains 14 residues.

This clone was seen only a few times. V usage is TRBV9 and J usage is TRBJ1-4, with TRBD1 as a possible D gene (6 bases). Trimming took 4 bases from V and 3 from J, leaving 13 bases between them. Germline values: CDR1 SGDLS, CDR2 YYNGEE. The CDR3 runs 15 residues. CDR3: CASSLRQGPNEKLFF. The DNA for the CDR3 is TGTGCCAGCAGCCTCCGGCAGGGGCCTAATGAAAAACTGTTTTTT.

The chain combines TRBV7-6 with TRBJ2-5, with 11 bases matching TRBD2. V shed 3 bases and J 3 bases; nucleotides not matched to a gene: 3. CDR3 size: 15 residues. Germline values: CDR1 SGHVS, CDR2 FNYEAQ. This CDR3 reads CASSFGGLAEETQYF. CDR3 nucleotide sequence: TGTGCCAGCAGCTTTGGGGGACTAGCGGAAGAGACCCAGTACTTC.

J is TRBJ1-2 and V is TRBV28; no firm D call. V dropped 4 bases and J dropped 0 bases, with 18 bases sitting between them. The CDR3 is 17 residues long. Germline CDR1 and CDR2: MDHEN and SYDVKM. In nucleotides, the CDR3 is TGTGCCAGCAGTTCCCCGGTGAGAGGGTCGACTAACTATGGCTACACCTTC. The encoded protein is CASSSPVRGSTNYGYTF.

The V gene is TRBV19, the J gene TRBJ2-1, with a tentative D call TRBD1 (8 bases). Germline loops: CDR1 LNHDA, CDR2 SQIVND (reference sequence). V was pared by 0 bases and J by 3 bases, with 27 bases between. The CDR3 loop spans 21 amino acids. The CDR3 region is CASSIDPGGALSSGLYNEQFF. The DNA of the CDR3 is TGTGCCAGTAGTATAGATCCAGGGGGCGCGTTGTCTAGCGGACTCTACAATGAGCAGTTCTTC.

CDR3 in DNA: TGTGCCAGCAGCTTCCGCGGCGGGAATAATGAGCAGTTCTTC. Its protein product is CASSFRGGNNEQFF. V and J are TRBV7-2 and TRBJ2-1, with TRBD2 as a possible D gene (6 bases). V lost 3 bases and J 7 bases, leaving 13 bases between the germline ends. The CDR3 has 14 amino acids. Looked up from germline, CDR1 is SGHTA and CDR2 is FQGNSA.

Of note for this clone: The sample has other DNA sequences that encode this CDR3 too. This chain uses TRBV7-2 with TRBJ1-5; the match to TRBD1 covers 7 bases. Germline V CDR1 and CDR2: SGHTA, FQGNSA. V shed 5 bases, J shed 0 bases, and the junction held 4 bases outside the gene matches. The CDR3 consists of 15 residues. CDR3 DNA sequence: TGTGCCAGCAGCACCCGGACAGGTAGCAATCAGCCCCAGCATTTT. Its translation: CASSTRTGSNQPQHF.

The gene calls are TRBV10-3 and TRBJ2-1; D is uncertain. The CDR3 runs to 14 residues. Per the germline V gene, CDR1 is ENHRY and CDR2 is SYGVKD. The germline V and J ends were trimmed by 2 bases and 5 bases, with 10 bases remaining between them. The CDR3 nucleotides read TGTGCCATCAGTGAGGTGGTTGGGAACAATGAGCAGTTCTTC. Translated: CAISEVVGNNEQFF.

In regard to this clone: Other DNA variants within this sample encode the same CDR3. The rearrangement links TRBV7-2 to TRBJ2-7; weak D call: TRBD1 (5 bases). Trimming took 5 bases from V and 0 from J, leaving 11 bases between them. This CDR3 is 14 amino acids long. Germline V lookup: CDR1 SGHTA, CDR2 FQGNSA. In DNA form, the CDR3 reads TGTGCCAGCAGCCCCGACAGCAGCTCCTACGAGCAGTACTTC. This sequence encodes CASSPDSSSYEQYF. Based on the CDR3 plus reference TRBV7-2 and TRBJ2-7, the full variable domain is GAGVSQSPSNKVTEKGKDVELRCDPISGHTALYWYRQSLGQGLEFLIYFQGNSAPDKSGLPSDRFSAERTGGSVSTLTIQRTQQEDSAVYLCASSPDSSSYEQYFGPGTRLTVT.

The chain joins TRBV10-3 to TRBJ2-1; 8 bases line up with TRBD2. This CDR3 is 14 amino acids long. Germline loops: CDR1 ENHRY, CDR2 SYGVKD. The ends lost 5 bases at V and 3 bases at J; junction bases unmatched: 3. The CDR3 reads CAISKAGDYNEQFF. CDR3 bases: TGTGCCATCAGTAAAGCGGGGGACTACAATGAGCAGTTCTTC.

In its sample, this clone was seen once. The V gene is TRBV11-3, the J gene TRBJ1-2, with D unclear. Germline loops: CDR1 SGHNT, CDR2 YENEEA. V was trimmed by 1 base and J by 8 bases, leaving 14 bases between them. CDR3 length equals 14 residues. This CDR3 is CASSLVDLGSGYTF. Written as DNA, the CDR3 is TGTGCCAGCAGCTTAGTAGATCTGGGGAGCGGCTACACCTTC.

The chain has TRBV2 and TRBJ2-3; 12 positions agree with TRBD2. CDR3 size: 15 residues. Per germline, CDR1 SNHLY and CDR2 FYNNEI. J was trimmed by 4 bases and V by 5 bases; bases with no gene match: 4. For the CDR3, the DNA is TGTGCCAGCAGTCTCTCTAGCGGGGGGGCAGATACGCAGTATTTT. This codes for CASSLSSGGADTQYF.

The table lists this clone with a count of one. The V gene is TRBV7-9, the J gene TRBJ2-1; D is possibly TRBD2 (6 bases). The CDR3 is 14 amino acids. V lost 3 bases and J 6 bases, leaving 12 bases between the germline ends. Germline CDR1 and CDR2: SEHNR and FQNEAQ (reference sequence). The CDR3 DNA reads TGTGCCAGCAGCTTGGGCGGGACCCCCAATGAGCAGTTCTTC. It is translated as CASSLGGTPNEQFF.

The V and J genes are TRBV7-8 and TRBJ1-2; D might be TRBD1 (6 bases). This CDR3 is 16 amino acids long. V was cut by 8 bases and J by 0 bases, with 19 bases left in between. Germline CDR1 is SGHVS and CDR2 is FQNEAQ. The CDR3 region is CASHSGRGVTNYGYTF. The CDR3 DNA reads TGTGCCAGCCACAGCGGCAGGGGTGTAACTAACTATGGCTACACCTTC. Together with reference TRBV7-8 and TRBJ1-2, the CDR3 gives the full variable domain: GAGVSQSPRYKVAKRGQDVALRCDPISGHVSLFWYQQALGQGPEFLTYFQNEAQLDKSGLPSDRFFAERPEGSVSTLKIQRTQQEDSAVYLCASHSGRGVTNYGYTFGSGTRLTVV.